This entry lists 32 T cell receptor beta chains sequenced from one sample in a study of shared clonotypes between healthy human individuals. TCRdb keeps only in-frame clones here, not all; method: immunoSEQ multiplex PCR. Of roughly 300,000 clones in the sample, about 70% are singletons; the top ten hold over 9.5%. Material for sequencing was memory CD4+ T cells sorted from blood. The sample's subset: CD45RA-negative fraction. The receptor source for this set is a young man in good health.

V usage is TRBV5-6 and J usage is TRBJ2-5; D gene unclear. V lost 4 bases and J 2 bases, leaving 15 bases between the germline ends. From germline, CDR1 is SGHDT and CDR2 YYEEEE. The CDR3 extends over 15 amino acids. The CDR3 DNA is TGTGCCAGCAGCCCCATCGGTTTGGCACAAGAGACCCAGTACTTC. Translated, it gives CASSPIGLAQETQYF.

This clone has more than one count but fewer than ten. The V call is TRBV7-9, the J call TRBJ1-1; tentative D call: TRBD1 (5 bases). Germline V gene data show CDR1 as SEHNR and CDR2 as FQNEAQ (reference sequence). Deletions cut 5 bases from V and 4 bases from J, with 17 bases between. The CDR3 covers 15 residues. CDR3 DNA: TGTGCCAGCAGCCCCGACTCGAGGGGCTTCACTGAAGCTTTCTTT. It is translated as CASSPDSRGFTEAFF.

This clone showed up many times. The CDR3: CASTFFRDTEAFF. The CDR3 nucleotides read TGTGCCAGTACCTTCTTCAGGGACACTGAAGCTTTCTTT. This sequence joins TRBV19 and TRBJ1-1; TRBD1 might be the D (5 bases). The V end was cut by 7 bases, the J end by 3 bases, with 12 bases between. Germline assignment: CDR1 LNHDA and CDR2 SQIVND (reference sequence). This CDR3 has 13 amino acids.

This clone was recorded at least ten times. The CDR3 nucleotides are TGTGCCAGCAGTTACATGCCCAATGTGTCCCAGTACTTC. Amino acids: CASSYMPNVSQYF. The V gene is TRBV6-6, the J gene TRBJ2-5; D not resolved. Trimming left V 2 bases short and J 9 bases short, with 13 bases between. CDR1 and CDR2 (germline): MNHNY, SVGAGI (reference sequence). The CDR3 is made up of 13 amino acids.

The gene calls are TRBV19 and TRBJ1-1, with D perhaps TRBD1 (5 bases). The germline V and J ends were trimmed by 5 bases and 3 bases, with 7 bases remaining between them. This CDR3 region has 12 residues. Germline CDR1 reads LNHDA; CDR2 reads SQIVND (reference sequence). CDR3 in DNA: TGTGCCAGTAGTGGGGGGTACACTGAAGCTTTCTTT. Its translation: CASSGGYTEAFF.

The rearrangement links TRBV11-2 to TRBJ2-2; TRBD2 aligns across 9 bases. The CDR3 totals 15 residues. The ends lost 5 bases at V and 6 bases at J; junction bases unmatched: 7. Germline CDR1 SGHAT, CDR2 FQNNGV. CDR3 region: CASSPGLARSGELFF. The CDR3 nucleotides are TGTGCCAGCAGCCCGGGACTAGCTAGGTCCGGGGAGCTGTTTTTT. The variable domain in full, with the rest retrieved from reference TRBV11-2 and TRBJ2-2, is EAGVAQSPRYKIIEKRQSVAFWCNPISGHATLYWYQQILGQGPKLLIQFQNNGVVDDSQLPKDRFSAERLKGVDSTLKIQPAKLEDSAVYLCASSPGLARSGELFFGEGSRLTVL.

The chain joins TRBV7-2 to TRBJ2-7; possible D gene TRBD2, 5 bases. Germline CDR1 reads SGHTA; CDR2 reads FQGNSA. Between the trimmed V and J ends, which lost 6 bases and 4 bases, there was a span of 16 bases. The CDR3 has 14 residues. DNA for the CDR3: TGTGCCAGCAGTCCAGACTATTCTAGGTACGAGCAGTACTTC. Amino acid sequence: CASSPDYSRYEQYF.

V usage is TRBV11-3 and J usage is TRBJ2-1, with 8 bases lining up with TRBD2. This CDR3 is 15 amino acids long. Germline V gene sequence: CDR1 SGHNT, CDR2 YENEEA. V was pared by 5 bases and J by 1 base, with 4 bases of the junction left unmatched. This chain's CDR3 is CASSLSGGSYNEQFF. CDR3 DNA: TGTGCCAGCAGCCTGAGCGGGGGTTCCTACAATGAGCAGTTCTTC.

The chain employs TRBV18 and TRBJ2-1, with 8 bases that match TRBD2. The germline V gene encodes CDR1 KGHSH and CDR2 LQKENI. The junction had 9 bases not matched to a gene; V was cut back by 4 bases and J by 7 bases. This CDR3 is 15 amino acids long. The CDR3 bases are TGTGCCAGCTCACTGAGCGGGAGTCTTAAGAATGAGCAGTTCTTC. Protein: CASSLSGSLKNEQFF.

This chain's CDR3 is CASSQSRAFNEKLFF. DNA of the CDR3: TGTGCCAGCAGTCAATCCAGAGCCTTTAATGAAAAACTGTTTTTT. The chain carries TRBV6-5 and TRBJ1-4, with D unresolved. Per germline, CDR1 MNHEY and CDR2 SVGAGI. V lost 5 bases and J 4 bases, leaving 14 bases between the germline ends. The CDR3 spans 15 residues.

CDR3 protein: CASSESNGREETQYF. The CDR3 region has the DNA TGTGCCAGCAGTGAATCCAACGGGAGGGAAGAGACCCAGTACTTC. The chain uses TRBV25-1 and TRBJ2-5, with 8 bases fitting TRBD2. The length of the CDR3 is 15 residues. The germline CDR1 and CDR2 sequences are MGHDK and SYGVNS. The V segment lost 1 base and the J segment 3 bases; nucleotides outside the gene matches: 4.

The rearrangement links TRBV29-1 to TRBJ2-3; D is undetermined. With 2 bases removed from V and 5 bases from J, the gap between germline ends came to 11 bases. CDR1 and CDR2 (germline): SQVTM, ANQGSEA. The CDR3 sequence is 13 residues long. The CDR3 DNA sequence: TGCAGCGTTGAACTGGCTGGGAAAGATACGCAGTATTTT. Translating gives CSVELAGKDTQYF.

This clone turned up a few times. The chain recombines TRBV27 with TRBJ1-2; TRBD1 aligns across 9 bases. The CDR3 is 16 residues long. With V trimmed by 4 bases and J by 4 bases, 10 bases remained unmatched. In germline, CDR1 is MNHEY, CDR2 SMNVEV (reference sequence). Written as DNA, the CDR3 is TGTGCCAGCAGTTACGCCCCGGGACAGGGAGGCTATGGCTACACCTTC. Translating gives CASSYAPGQGGYGYTF.

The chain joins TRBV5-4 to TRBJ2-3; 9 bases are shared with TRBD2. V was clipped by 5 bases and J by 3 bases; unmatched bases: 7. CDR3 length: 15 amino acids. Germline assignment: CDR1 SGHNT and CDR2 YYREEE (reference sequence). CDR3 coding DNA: TGTGCCAGCAGACCTAGGACTAGCGAAACAGATACGCAGTATTTT. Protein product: CASRPRTSETDTQYF.

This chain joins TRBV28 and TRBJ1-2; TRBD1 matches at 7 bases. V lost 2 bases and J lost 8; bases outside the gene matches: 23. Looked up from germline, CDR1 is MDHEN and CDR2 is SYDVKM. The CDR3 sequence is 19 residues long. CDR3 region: CASSLDWTFSSDRASGYTF. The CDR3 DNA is TGTGCCAGCAGTTTAGATTGGACTTTCTCCTCCGACAGGGCCTCAGGCTACACCTTC.

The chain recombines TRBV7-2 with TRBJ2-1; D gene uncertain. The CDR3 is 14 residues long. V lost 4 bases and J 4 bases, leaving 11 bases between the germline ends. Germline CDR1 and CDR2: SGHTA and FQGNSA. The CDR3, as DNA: TGTGCCAGCAGCTCCCTTGGTTCGTACAATGAGCAGTTCTTC. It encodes CASSSLGSYNEQFF.

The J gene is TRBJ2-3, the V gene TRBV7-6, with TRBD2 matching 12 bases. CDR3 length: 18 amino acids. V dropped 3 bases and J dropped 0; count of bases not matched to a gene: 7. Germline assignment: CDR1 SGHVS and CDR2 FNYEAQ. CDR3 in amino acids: CASSFGLAGSSSTDTQYF. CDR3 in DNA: TGTGCCAGCAGCTTTGGACTAGCGGGAAGCTCTAGCACAGATACGCAGTATTTT.

CDR3 coding DNA: TGTGCCAGCAGTGACCGAGCGGGAGGGGTACCAGATACGCAGTATTTT. Amino acids: CASSDRAGGVPDTQYF. The chain has TRBV6-4 and TRBJ2-3; 10 nucleotides align to TRBD2. The CDR3 sequence is 16 residues long. The germline V gene encodes CDR1 MRHNA and CDR2 SNTAGT. V lost 2 bases, J lost 4 bases, and 6 bases stayed unmatched.

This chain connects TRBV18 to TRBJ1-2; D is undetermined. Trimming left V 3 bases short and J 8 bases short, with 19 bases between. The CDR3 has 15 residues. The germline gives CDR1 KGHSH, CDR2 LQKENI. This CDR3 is CASSPSTEVLGGYTF. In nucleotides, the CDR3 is TGTGCCAGCTCACCCTCTACAGAGGTATTGGGAGGCTACACCTTC.

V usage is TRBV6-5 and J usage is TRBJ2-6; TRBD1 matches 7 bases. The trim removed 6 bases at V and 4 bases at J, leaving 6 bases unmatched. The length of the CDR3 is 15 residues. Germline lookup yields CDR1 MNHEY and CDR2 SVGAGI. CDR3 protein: CASRPQGMGANVLTF. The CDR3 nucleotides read TGTGCCAGCAGACCACAGGGGATGGGGGCCAACGTCCTGACTTTC.

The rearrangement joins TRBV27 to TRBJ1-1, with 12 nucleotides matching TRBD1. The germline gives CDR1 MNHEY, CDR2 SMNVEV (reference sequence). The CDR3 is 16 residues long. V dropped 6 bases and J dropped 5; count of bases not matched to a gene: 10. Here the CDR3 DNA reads TGTGCCAGCAGGCTAACCGGGACAGGGGGCTATACTGAAGCTTTCTTT. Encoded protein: CASRLTGTGGYTEAFF.

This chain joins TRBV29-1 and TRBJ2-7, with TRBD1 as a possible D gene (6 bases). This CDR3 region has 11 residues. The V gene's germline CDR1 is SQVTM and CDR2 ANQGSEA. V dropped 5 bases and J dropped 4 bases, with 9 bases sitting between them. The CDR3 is CSVKTGYEQYF. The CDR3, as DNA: TGCAGCGTTAAGACAGGTTACGAGCAGTACTTC.

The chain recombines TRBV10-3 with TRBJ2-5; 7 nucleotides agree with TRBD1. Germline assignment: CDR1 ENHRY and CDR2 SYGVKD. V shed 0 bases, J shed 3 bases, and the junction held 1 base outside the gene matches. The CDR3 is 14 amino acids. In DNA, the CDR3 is TGTGCCATCAGTGAGTCCGACAGGGAAGAGACCCAGTACTTC. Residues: CAISESDREETQYF.

CDR3 DNA: TGCGCCAGCAGTCGTACTAGCGGGGAGTCCAGTGAGCAGTTCTTC. Amino acid sequence: CASSRTSGESSEQFF. This chain connects TRBV10-2 to TRBJ2-1, with 10 bases identical to TRBD2. This CDR3 has 15 amino acids. The V and J ends lost 5 bases and 9 bases, in that order; junction bases with no gene match: 10. CDR1 is WSHSY, CDR2 SAAADI, per germline.

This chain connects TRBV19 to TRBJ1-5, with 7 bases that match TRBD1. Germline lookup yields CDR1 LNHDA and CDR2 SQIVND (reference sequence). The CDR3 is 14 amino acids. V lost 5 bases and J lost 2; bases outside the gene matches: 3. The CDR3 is CASSSGGRNQPQHF. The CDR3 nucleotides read TGTGCCAGTAGTTCAGGGGGTCGCAATCAGCCCCAGCATTTT.

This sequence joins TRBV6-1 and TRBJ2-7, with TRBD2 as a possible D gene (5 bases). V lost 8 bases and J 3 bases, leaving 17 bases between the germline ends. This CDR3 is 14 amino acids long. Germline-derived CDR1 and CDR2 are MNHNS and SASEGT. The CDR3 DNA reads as TGTGCCAGCCACTACTCGGGGAGCTACTACGAGCAGTACTTC. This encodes CASHYSGSYYEQYF.

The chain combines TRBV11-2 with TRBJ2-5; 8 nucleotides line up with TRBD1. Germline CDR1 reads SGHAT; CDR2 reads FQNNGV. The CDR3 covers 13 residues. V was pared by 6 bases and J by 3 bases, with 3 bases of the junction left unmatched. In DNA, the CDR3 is TGTGCCAGCAGGACAGGGGTGAAAGAGACCCAGTACTTC. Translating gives CASRTGVKETQYF. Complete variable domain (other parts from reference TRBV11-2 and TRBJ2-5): EAGVAQSPRYKIIEKRQSVAFWCNPISGHATLYWYQQILGQGPKLLIQFQNNGVVDDSQLPKDRFSAERLKGVDSTLKIQPAKLEDSAVYLCASRTGVKETQYFGPGTRLLVL.

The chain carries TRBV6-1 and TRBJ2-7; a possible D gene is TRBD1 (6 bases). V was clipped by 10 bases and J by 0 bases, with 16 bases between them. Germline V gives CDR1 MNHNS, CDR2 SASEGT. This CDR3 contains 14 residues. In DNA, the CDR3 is TGTGCCACCTCAGGGGCAGGACTCTCCTACGAGCAGTACTTC. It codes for CATSGAGLSYEQYF.

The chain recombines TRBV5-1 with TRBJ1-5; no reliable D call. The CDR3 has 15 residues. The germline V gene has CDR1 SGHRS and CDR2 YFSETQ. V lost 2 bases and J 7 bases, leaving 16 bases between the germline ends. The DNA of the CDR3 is TGCGCCAGCAGCTTCCGGGGTGAAAGGGAACAGCCCCAGCATTTT. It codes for CASSFRGEREQPQHF. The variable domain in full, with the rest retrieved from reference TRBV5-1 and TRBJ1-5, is KAGVTQTPRYLIKTRGQQVTLSCSPISGHRSVSWYQQTPGQGLQFLFEYFSETQRNKGNFPGRFSGRQFSNSRSEMNVSTLELGDSALYLCASSFRGEREQPQHFGDGTRLSIL.

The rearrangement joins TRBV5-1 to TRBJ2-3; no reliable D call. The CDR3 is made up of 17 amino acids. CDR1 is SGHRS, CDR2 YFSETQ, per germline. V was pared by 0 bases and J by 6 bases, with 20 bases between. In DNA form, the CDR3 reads TGCGCCAGCAGCTTGGACCCCGTGGCGGCAGAGTCGGATACGCAGTATTTT. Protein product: CASSLDPVAAESDTQYF.

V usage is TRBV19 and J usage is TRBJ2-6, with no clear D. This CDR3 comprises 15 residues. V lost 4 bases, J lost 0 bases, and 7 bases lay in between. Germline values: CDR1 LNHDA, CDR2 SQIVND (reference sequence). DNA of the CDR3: TGTGCCAGTAGTAGCGCGAACTCTGGGGCCAACGTCCTGACTTTC. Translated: CASSSANSGANVLTF. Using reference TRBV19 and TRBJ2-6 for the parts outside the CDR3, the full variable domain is DGGITQSPKYLFRKEGQNVTLSCEQNLNHDAMYWYRQDPGQGLRLIYYSQIVNDFQKGDIAEGYSVSREKKESFPLTVTSAQKNPTAFYLCASSSANSGANVLTFGAGSRLTVL.

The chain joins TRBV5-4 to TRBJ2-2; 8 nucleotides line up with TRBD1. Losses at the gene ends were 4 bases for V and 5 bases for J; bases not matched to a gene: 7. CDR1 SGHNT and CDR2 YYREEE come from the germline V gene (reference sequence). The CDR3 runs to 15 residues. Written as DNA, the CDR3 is TGTGCCAGCAGCAAAGGACAGGGCAGGACCGGGGAGCTGTTTTTT. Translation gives CASSKGQGRTGELFF.